The entry below describes one TCR beta chain. CDR1 and CDR2 from the germline V gene are SGHRS and YFSETQ. Unmatched junction bases numbered 4, after V lost 3 bases and J lost 1 base. The CDR3 runs 17 residues. This sample was included in a study of blood T cell repertoires in COVID-19. Study information: Material from acute and convalescent COVID-19 was sourced from the United States, Italy and Spain. PBMCs, B-cell-depleted T cells, or T cells were the source of the cDNA or gDNA that made up the material.

The authors' processing: Reference gene primer amplification gave estimated nucleated cell counts. The table came from immunoSEQ multiplex PCR; TCRdb's copy has only in-frame clones and leaves some out. V and J calls plus clone size are reproduced from that table; the DNA served to infer D and trimming. Of around 220,000 clones in the sample, 85% to 90% were seen once. The sequence derives from a young man with active or convalescent COVID-19. The sequenced sample was peripheral blood. V is TRBV5-1 and J is TRBJ2-7; 16 bases align to TRBD2. CDR3 amino acids: CASSSGLAGGRSYEQYF. The CDR3 DNA follows: TGCGCCAGCAGCTCGGGACTAGCGGGAGGGAGGTCCTACGAGCAGTACTTC.